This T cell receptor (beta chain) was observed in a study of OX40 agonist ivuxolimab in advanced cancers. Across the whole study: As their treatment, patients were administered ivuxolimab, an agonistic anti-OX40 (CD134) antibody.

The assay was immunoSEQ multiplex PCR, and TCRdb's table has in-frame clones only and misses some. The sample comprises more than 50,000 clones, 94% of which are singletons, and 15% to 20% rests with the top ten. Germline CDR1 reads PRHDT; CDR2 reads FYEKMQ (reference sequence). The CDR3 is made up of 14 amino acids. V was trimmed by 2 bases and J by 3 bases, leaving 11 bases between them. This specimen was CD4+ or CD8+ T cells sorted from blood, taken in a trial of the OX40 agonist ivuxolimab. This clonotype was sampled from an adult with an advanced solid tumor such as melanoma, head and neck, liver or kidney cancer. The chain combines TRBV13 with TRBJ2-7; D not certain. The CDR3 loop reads CASSLISANYEQYF. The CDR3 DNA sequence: TGTGCCAGCAGCTTAATCTCGGCAAACTACGAGCAGTACTTC.